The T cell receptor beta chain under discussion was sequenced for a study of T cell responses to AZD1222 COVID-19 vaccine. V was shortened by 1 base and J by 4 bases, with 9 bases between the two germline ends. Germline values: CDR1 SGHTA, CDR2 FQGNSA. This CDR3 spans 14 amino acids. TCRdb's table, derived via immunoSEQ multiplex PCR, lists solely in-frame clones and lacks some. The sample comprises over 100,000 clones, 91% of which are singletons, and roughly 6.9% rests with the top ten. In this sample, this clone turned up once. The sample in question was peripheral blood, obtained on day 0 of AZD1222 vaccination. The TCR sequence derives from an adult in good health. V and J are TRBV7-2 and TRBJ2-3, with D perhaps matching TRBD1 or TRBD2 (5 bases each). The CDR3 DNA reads TGTGCCAGCAGCTTAGGGGGGAAGCCAGATACGCAGTATTTT. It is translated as CASSLGGKPDTQYF.